The 16 T cell receptor beta chains presented below share a single source sample, sequenced in a study of T cell responses to AZD1222 COVID-19 vaccine. Sequencing was performed with immunoSEQ multiplex PCR; in TCRdb, only in-frame clones are kept and a portion is missing. The sample contains more than 85,000 clones, around 89% of which appear only once. Sequencing used peripheral blood, obtained on day 0 of AZD1222 vaccination. The receptor source for this set is an adult in good health.

The genes are TRBV18 and TRBJ1-3; TRBD1 matches at 7 bases. This CDR3 spans 16 amino acids. The V gene's germline CDR1 is KGHSH and CDR2 LQKENI. V shed 3 bases, J shed 1 base, and the junction held 6 bases outside the gene matches. The CDR3 nucleotides read TGTGCCAGCTCACCCGGACAGGCCCTTTCTGGAAACACCATATATTTT. This sequence encodes CASSPGQALSGNTIYF.

The rearrangement links TRBV5-1 to TRBJ2-3; no clear D gene. Germline CDR1 and CDR2: SGHRS and YFSETQ. This CDR3 is 16 amino acids long. V lost 0 bases and J 2 bases, leaving 13 bases between the germline ends. CDR3 residues: CASSLATDFTTDTQYF. In DNA form, the CDR3 reads TGCGCCAGCAGCTTGGCAACGGATTTCACCACAGATACGCAGTATTTT.

This clone has more than one count but fewer than ten. An end of the junction differs from the germline gene, which may be a read error. DNA for the CDR3: TGTGCCAGCAGCCTAGCAGGGGGTGGTTATGGCTACACCTTC. It translates to CASSLAGGGYGYTF. The chain carries TRBV7-9 and TRBJ1-2, with TRBD1 matching over 7 bases. Germline lookup yields CDR1 SEHNR and CDR2 FQNEAQ (reference sequence). This CDR3 contains 14 residues.

The CDR3 loop reads CASSQDPPPTLPNEQFF. As DNA, the CDR3 is TGCGCCAGCAGCCAAGATCCCCCCCCGACATTACCCAATGAGCAGTTCTTC. The V gene is TRBV4-3, the J gene TRBJ2-1; no clear D. Germline lookup yields CDR1 LGHNA and CDR2 YSLEER. The V gene lost 0 bases and the J gene lost 6 bases, with 18 bases spanning the gap. This CDR3 is built from 17 residues.

The gene calls are TRBV11-2 and TRBJ1-2, with D perhaps TRBD1 (5 bases). The CDR3 is 12 residues long. Trimming stripped 5 bases from V and 8 bases from J, with 12 bases between. Looked up from germline, CDR1 is SGHAT and CDR2 is FQNNGV. Here the CDR3 reads CASSGDGWGYTF. CDR3 nucleotide sequence: TGTGCCAGCAGCGGGGACGGTTGGGGCTACACCTTC.

The J gene is TRBJ2-7, the V gene TRBV6-2 or TRBV6-3; 11 bases match TRBD2. Germline assignment: CDR1 MNHEY and CDR2 SVGEGT. With 8 bases clipped from V and 0 bases from J, the junction kept 6 bases outside the gene matches. The CDR3 covers 15 residues. CDR3 nucleotide sequence: TGTGCCAGCGGCCTAGCGGGAGGAGGCTCCTACGAGCAGTACTTC. Protein product: CASGLAGGGSYEQYF.

V is TRBV6-5 and J is TRBJ2-7; tentatively, D is TRBD2 (5 bases). The CDR3 runs to 14 residues. CDR1 MNHEY and CDR2 SVGAGI come from the germline V gene. The V end lost 4 bases, the J end lost 2 bases, and 12 bases lay between the germline ends. CDR3: CASSSAGSTYEQYF. In DNA, the CDR3 is TGTGCCAGCAGTTCGGCGGGCAGTACCTACGAGCAGTACTTC.

The rearrangement uses TRBV4-1 and TRBJ1-2; the D is unclear. This CDR3 contains 17 residues. From germline, CDR1 is MGHRA and CDR2 YSYEKL. V shed 0 bases and J shed 4 bases, with 18 bases lying between them. This chain's CDR3 is CASSQEPGPSPLYGYTF. The CDR3 coding sequence is TGCGCCAGCAGCCAAGAGCCAGGACCCAGCCCTCTCTATGGCTACACCTTC.

CDR3 nucleotides: TGTGCCAGCAGAGCCCCGTACGTTAATGAAAAACTGTTTTTT. Translated: CASRAPYVNEKLFF. V gene TRBV11-2 combines with J gene TRBJ1-4, with D hard to call. Per germline, CDR1 SGHAT and CDR2 FQNNGV. The V and J ends lost 6 bases and 4 bases respectively, with 12 bases between them. CDR3 length: 14 residues.

This sequence joins TRBV5-1 and TRBJ2-1, with 7 bases fitting TRBD1. This CDR3 is 16 amino acids long. V shed 3 bases and J 5 bases; nucleotides not matched to a gene: 11. Germline V gene sequence: CDR1 SGHRS, CDR2 YFSETQ. CDR3 nucleotide sequence: TGCGCCAGCAGCTACGGACAGGCCGACGGGAACAATGAGCAGTTCTTC. Protein product: CASSYGQADGNNEQFF.

The V gene is TRBV6-1, the J gene TRBJ1-5; D remains ambiguous. V was clipped by 2 bases and J by 3 bases, with 5 bases between them. Looked up from germline, CDR1 is MNHNS and CDR2 is SASEGT. This CDR3 has 13 residues. As DNA, the CDR3 is TGTGCCAGCAGTGAACAAGTCAATCAGCCCCAGCATTTT. Protein sequence: CASSEQVNQPQHF.

The chain couples TRBV7-9 to TRBJ2-1; the D is unclear. CDR1 and CDR2 from the germline V gene are SEHNR and FQNEAQ (reference sequence). V was clipped by 2 bases and J by 8 bases, with 10 bases between them. The CDR3 covers 13 residues. The CDR3 loop reads CASSLNSRDEQFF. The CDR3 DNA is TGTGCCAGCAGCTTAAACAGTAGGGATGAGCAGTTCTTC.

This clone was recorded once. This chain uses TRBV19 with TRBJ1-2, with D possibly matching TRBD1 (6 bases). The CDR3 runs to 16 residues. Germline V gene sequence: CDR1 LNHDA, CDR2 SQIVND (reference sequence). Trimming stripped 6 bases from V and 3 bases from J, with 20 bases between. The CDR3: CASRDGPTGSYYGYTF. The CDR3 coding sequence is TGTGCCAGTAGAGATGGCCCCACAGGGTCCTACTATGGCTACACCTTC. Using reference TRBV19 and TRBJ1-2 for the parts outside the CDR3, the full variable domain is DGGITQSPKYLFRKEGQNVTLSCEQNLNHDAMYWYRQDPGQGLRLIYYSQIVNDFQKGDIAEGYSVSREKKESFPLTVTSAQKNPTAFYLCASRDGPTGSYYGYTFGSGTRLTVV.

CDR3 region: CASTQLLGTEAFF. The CDR3, as DNA: TGTGCCAGCACCCAACTATTGGGCACTGAAGCTTTCTTT. J is TRBJ1-1 and V is TRBV7-9, with D unclear. CDR1 SEHNR and CDR2 FQNEAQ come from the germline V gene (reference sequence). The CDR3 sequence is 13 residues long. V was shortened by 7 bases and J by 4 bases, with 13 bases between the two germline ends.

The chain links TRBV3-1 (or the pseudogene TRBV3-2) to TRBJ1-1; D gene ambiguous. This CDR3 is built from 12 residues. From germline, CDR1 is LGHDT and CDR2 YNNKEL (reference sequence). V gave up 4 bases and J gave up 2 bases, with 5 bases separating them. The CDR3 spells CASSRINTEAFF. Here the CDR3 DNA reads TGTGCCAGCAGCCGAATTAACACTGAAGCTTTCTTT.

This rearrangement joins TRBV11-3 to TRBJ1-6, with 8 bases that match TRBD1. Trimming cost V 1 base and J 8 bases; bases outside gene matches: 4. The CDR3 has 15 amino acids. Germline CDR1 is SGHNT and CDR2 is YENEEA. The CDR3 here is CASSLVGQGDSPLHF. In DNA, the CDR3 is TGTGCCAGCAGCTTAGTCGGACAGGGAGATTCACCCCTCCACTTT.